The source of this T cell receptor beta chain is a study of T cell clones after liver transplantation. Assay: immunoSEQ multiplex PCR; the TCRdb copy retains only in-frame clones and omits some. The data hold some 15,000 clones, with more than 70% observed a single time. The sequencing here drew on CD8+ T cells from blood, taken around 44 months after liver transplant. This clonotype originated in a human patient who received a liver transplant. Some T cells may be transferred from the graft donor.

CDR3 nucleotide sequence: TGTGCCAGCAGCCCAGGGACTAGCGGGAGTTTCTCCTACAATGAGCAGTTCTTC. Translated: CASSPGTSGSFSYNEQFF. V gene TRBV7-6 combines with J gene TRBJ2-1; the match to TRBD2 covers 14 bases. CDR1 and CDR2 (germline): SGHVS, FNYEAQ. V gave up 5 bases and J gave up 0 bases; unmatched junction bases: 6. This CDR3 spans 18 amino acids.